This T cell receptor beta chain was documented in a study of CD8 T cells in ankylosing spondylitis. V was shortened by 2 bases and J by 4 bases, with 14 bases between the two germline ends. Germline CDR1 is MNHNS and CDR2 is SASEGT. This CDR3 is 16 amino acids long. With regard to this clonotype: Its specificity is unknown.

Study-level results: Relatively scarce in peripheral blood, disease-linked clones were CD8+. Enrichment of disease-linked clones was reportedly significant in matched ankylosing spondylitis synovial fluid. A motif in TCR beta, a set of roughly 8 highly homologous variants, appeared characteristic of ankylosing spondylitis blood.

Quantitative 5'-RACE was performed with molecular barcodes, and it yielded the TCR beta libraries. TCRdb re-analysed the 5' RACE reads in MiXCR, keeping a single row per CDR3 protein. This sample carries 650,000 to 800,000 distinct CDR3 sequences, around 17% of them seen once, and the ten largest clones take about 20%. The source of this sequence is a male donor with ankylosing spondylitis. This chain joins TRBV6-1 and TRBJ2-2; D might be TRBD1 (6 bases). Sequenced material: blood, either unsorted or a sorted T cell fraction (not recorded which). CDR3 nucleotides: TGTGCCAGCAGTGAACCCCCCAGGGGCGGCACCGGGGAGCTGTTTTTT. This translates into CASSEPPRGGTGELFF.